These 12 T cell receptor beta chains were all obtained from the same sample, sequenced in a study of beta chain features in type 1 diabetes. Since all of the isolated RNA was reverse transcribed, expressed TCRB transcripts were what got sequenced. Produced via immunoSEQ multiplex PCR; TCRdb's table is partial and in-frame only. In the table there are about 180,000 clones, about 12% of which are singletons. The specimen was central memory CD4+ T cells from blood. These receptors all come from a woman aged 18-30 years in good health.

This clone was counted between two and nine times. The chain employs TRBV7-2 and TRBJ2-7, with D possibly matching TRBD2 (6 bases). Germline CDR1 is SGHTA and CDR2 is FQGNSA. V lost 5 bases, J lost 2 bases, and 16 bases lay in between. The CDR3 totals 15 residues. The CDR3 region is CASSNSGGRTYEQYF. The CDR3 nucleotides are TGTGCCAGCAGCAACTCCGGGGGTCGCACCTACGAGCAGTACTTC.

This chain uses TRBV5-1 with TRBJ2-7, with 11 bases fitting TRBD1. The CDR3 loop spans 15 amino acids. Germline lookup yields CDR1 SGHRS and CDR2 YFSETQ. Unmatched junction bases numbered 9, after V lost 4 bases and J lost 6 bases. CDR3 amino acids: CASSHPDRGPLEQYF. The CDR3 coding sequence is TGCGCCAGCAGCCACCCGGACAGGGGGCCTCTCGAGCAGTACTTC.

This clone occurred a few times. The CDR3 protein is CASSQDSVRTSVYNEQFF. For the CDR3, the DNA is TGTGCCAGCAGCCAAGATTCGGTGAGGACTAGCGTATACAATGAGCAGTTCTTC. The chain employs TRBV4-2 and TRBJ2-1; 9 nucleotides align to TRBD2. CDR1 is LGHNA, CDR2 YNFKEQ, per germline. The junction had 10 bases not matched to a gene; V was cut back by 0 bases and J by 4 bases. The CDR3 length is 18 residues.

The genes are TRBV5-6 and TRBJ1-4, with 9 bases fitting TRBD1. Germline V gives CDR1 SGHDT, CDR2 YYEEEE. The CDR3 length is 15 residues. Losses at the gene ends were 4 bases for V and 11 bases for J; bases not matched to a gene: 12. Here the CDR3 DNA reads TGTGCCAGCAGCATCACCGGGACAGGGAAACGGAAACTGTTTTTT. It codes for CASSITGTGKRKLFF.

This chain links TRBV7-9 with TRBJ1-4; 9 bases fit TRBD1. With V trimmed by 5 bases and J by 8 bases, 9 bases remained unmatched. This CDR3 contains 15 residues. From germline, CDR1 is SEHNR and CDR2 FQNEAQ (reference sequence). CDR3 DNA sequence: TGTGCCAGCAGCATTACAGGGGGCTTAGACGAAAAACTGTTTTTT. It yields the protein CASSITGGLDEKLFF. The variable domain in full, completed from reference TRBV7-9 and TRBJ1-4, reads DTGVSQNPRHKITKRGQNVTFRCDPISEHNRLYWYRQTLGQGPEFLTYFQNEAQLEKSRLLSDRFSAERPKGSFSTLEIQRTEQGDSAMYLCASSITGGLDEKLFFGSGTQLSVL.

This clone was seen more than once but under ten times. This chain joins TRBV6-5 and TRBJ2-7; no clear D. Trimming left V 0 bases short and J 2 bases short, with 8 bases between. Germline V gene lookup returns CDR1 MNHEY and CDR2 SVGAGI. The CDR3 covers 14 residues. The CDR3: CASSYSRTAYEQYF. DNA for the CDR3: TGTGCCAGCAGTTACTCGAGAACAGCCTACGAGCAGTACTTC.

The table lists this clone with a few counts. J is TRBJ1-4 and V is TRBV5-1, with D perhaps matching TRBD1 (5 bases). V lost 5 bases and J 5 bases, leaving 10 bases between the germline ends. The CDR3 sequence is 13 residues long. Germline V gene sequence: CDR1 SGHRS, CDR2 YFSETQ. In DNA, the CDR3 is TGCGCCAGCAGAGGCAGGGCGAATGAAAAACTGTTTTTT. This codes for CASRGRANEKLFF.

This clone was seen a few times. V and J are TRBV7-8 and TRBJ1-1; tentative D call: TRBD1 (5 bases). The CDR3 is made up of 15 amino acids. CDR1 and CDR2 from the germline V gene are SGHVS and FQNEAQ. With 1 base removed from V and 4 bases from J, the gap between germline ends came to 13 bases. As DNA, the CDR3 is TGTGCCAGCAGCTTAGAGGGACGGAGGGGCACTGAAGCTTTCTTT. Protein sequence: CASSLEGRRGTEAFF.

The rearrangement uses TRBV27 and TRBJ2-1, with TRBD2 matching 8 bases. Germline V gene sequence: CDR1 MNHEY, CDR2 SMNVEV (reference sequence). This CDR3 has 14 residues. The V and J ends lost 8 bases and 2 bases, in that order; junction bases with no gene match: 5. The CDR3 loop is CASVSGRTYNEQFF. In DNA, the CDR3 is TGTGCCAGCGTAAGCGGGAGAACCTACAATGAGCAGTTCTTC.

This clone was observed a few times. This rearrangement joins TRBV29-1 to TRBJ2-1; D may be TRBD1 (5 bases). V lost 4 bases and J lost 5, with 12 bases in between. CDR1 SQVTM and CDR2 ANQGSEA come from the germline V gene. CDR3 length: 13 amino acids. The chain's CDR3 is CSVGPGFHNEQFF. The CDR3 DNA reads TGCAGCGTTGGACCAGGGTTTCACAATGAGCAGTTCTTC.

V is TRBV30 and J is TRBJ2-5; unclear D gene. In germline, CDR1 is GTSNPN, CDR2 SVGIG (reference sequence). The CDR3 totals 13 residues. With 0 bases removed from V and 2 bases from J, the gap between germline ends came to 7 bases. The CDR3 bases are TGTGCCTGGAGTGTACTGGTACAAGAGACCCAGTACTTC. This codes for CAWSVLVQETQYF.

This clone was seen only a few times. V is TRBV28 and J is TRBJ2-2; the D gene is possibly TRBD2 (6 bases). CDR1 and CDR2 from the germline V gene are MDHEN and SYDVKM. This CDR3 contains 15 residues. The V end lost 5 bases, the J end lost 5 bases, and 15 bases lay between the germline ends. CDR3 DNA sequence: TGTGCCAGCAGTAAGATAGCGGAAGTAACCGGGGAGCTGTTTTTT. Protein: CASSKIAEVTGELFF.